The present T cell receptor (beta chain) was sequenced within a study of lymphopenia after photon versus proton radiotherapy (dated by TCRdb to about 2019). The study in broad terms: The immunological effects of photon versus proton radiation therapy were compared in patients with gastrointestinal tumors who developed high-grade lymphopenia. The 15 to 20 patients in the cohort had gastrointestinal tumors, were treated with either photon or proton therapy, and subsequently developed lymphopenia. The study was designed to characterize how the impact on the immune system differs between the two radiation modalities. General conclusions and limits of the study: Across the cohort, an inverse correlation was found between a larger post-nadir drop in TCR diversity and overall survival time among patients who died. During treatment, patients who received proton therapy stayed relatively stable, whereas patients who received photon therapy lost naive T cells and TCR diversity and gained effector/memory populations. The survival association was assessed only in patients who died, and the authors presented better survival with proton therapy as a possibility rather than a demonstrated result. After the lymphocyte count nadir, photon-treated repertoires showed oligoclonal expansion, especially of CD8+ Temra cells, which drove the drop in diversity.

In the case of this clone: Its antigen remains undetermined. Within one base of it there is no much larger clone, and no base qualities were kept.

Libraries were prepared through the immunoSEQ multiplex PCR assay. T cell repertoires were profiled by deep sequencing of rearranged TCR beta loci, alongside multiparametric flow cytometry. TCRdb carries this immuneACCESS record with in-frame sequences only. Its versions omit some clonotypes, under half of them owing to an unresolved V gene in the studies checked, with the rest unexplained. The sample records fewer than 30,000 clones, more than 75% of which are singletons. Around 0.89% of the sample lies in the top ten. V gives up 7 bases and J gives up 8 bases, and the segment between their germline ends measures 12 bases. Its CDR3 holds 13 amino acids, cysteine through phenylalanine. Only the CDR3 region is kept as DNA, spanning 39 bases read in frame from base 1. CDR1 and CDR2 are read off the germline V gene as MDHEN and SYDVKM.

The chain couples TRBV28 to TRBJ1-6; a confident D gene designation cannot be given. The TCR originated in a woman in her forties or fifties with cholangiocarcinoma. Material: peripheral blood, obtained from a patient treated with photon-based radiotherapy. DNA sequence: TGTGCCAGCAACCTGATCCAATATTCACCCCTCCACTTT. This is translated as CASNLIQYSPLHF.